This T cell receptor (beta chain) is drawn from a study of T cells in Graves' hyperthyroidism and ophthalmopathy. This clonotype has a handful of counts. Its target is not known. The study's findings and limits: Most clonotypes expanded in the thyroid (above 0.001) were also present in blood. Ophthalmopathy prediction by the model preceded onset by a median about 6 months. Ophthalmopathy was distinguished from stable hyperthyroidism by 13 V-J signatures.

CDR1 is MGHRA and CDR2 is YSYEKL in the germline V gene. CDR3 size: 17 residues. V lost 1 base and J lost 8; bases outside the gene matches: 8. Amplification targeted TCR beta CDR3 regions from RNA transcripts. During a first-round RT-PCR of the TCR CDR3, the HTBI primer set was used. TCRdb re-called the multiplex PCR reads through MiXCR, storing one row per CDR3 protein. The sample comprises about 380,000 distinct CDR3 sequences, about 15% of which are singletons, and approximately 11% rests with the top ten. Based on clinical symptoms, serum thyroxine and TRAb, thyroid ultrasound and orbital computed tomography, diagnoses were reached.

The receptor's source is a woman aged 55 to 70 with Graves' hyperthyroidism. The V call is TRBV4-1, the J call TRBJ2-1, with 13 bases fitting TRBD2. The sequenced sample consisted of blood. The CDR3 spells CASSQGTWTSGSDEQFF. The CDR3 region has the DNA TGCGCCAGCAGCCAAGGAACATGGACTAGCGGGAGTGATGAGCAGTTCTTC.